This T cell receptor (beta chain) was recovered during a study of blood T cell repertoires in COVID-19. Looking at the study overall: In each case, the material was cDNA or gDNA derived from T cells, B-cell-depleted T cells, or PBMCs.

This study enrolled people aged roughly 18 to 89 from under 25 US geographic areas. Original processing notes: Reference gene primer amplification gave nucleated cell count estimates. Generated by immunoSEQ multiplex PCR, the TCRdb table keeps only in-frame clones and is missing some. Clonal size and the V and J genes are those of that table, whereas D and trimming came from the DNA. Of around 500,000 clones detected, less than 90% appear once; the ten largest clones hold 8.3%. Looked up from germline, CDR1 is KGHSH and CDR2 is LQKENI. The CDR3 has 12 amino acids. V lost 6 bases and J lost 8; bases outside the gene matches: 4.

The chain couples TRBV18 to TRBJ2-1, with 7 bases identical to TRBD1. The TCR originated in a woman in her fifties or sixties who had recovered from COVID-19. Sequenced input: PBMCs or T cells enriched from blood (not recorded which). The CDR3 protein is CASSAQGYEQFF. The DNA of the CDR3 is TGTGCCAGCTCCGCACAGGGGTATGAGCAGTTCTTC.